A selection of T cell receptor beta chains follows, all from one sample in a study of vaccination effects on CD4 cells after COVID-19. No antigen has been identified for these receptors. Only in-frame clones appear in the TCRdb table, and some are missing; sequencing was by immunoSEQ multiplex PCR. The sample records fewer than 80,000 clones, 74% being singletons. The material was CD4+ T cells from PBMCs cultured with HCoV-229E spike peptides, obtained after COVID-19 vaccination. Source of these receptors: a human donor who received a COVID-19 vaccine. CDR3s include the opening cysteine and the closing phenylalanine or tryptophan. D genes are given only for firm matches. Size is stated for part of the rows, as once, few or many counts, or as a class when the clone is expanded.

CDR3: CASSLGQGREKLFF
DNA: TGTGCCAGCAGTCTCGGCCAGGGGAGGGAAAAACTGTTTTTT
length: 14
D: NA
size: NA
J: TRBJ1-4
V: TRBV6-5

CDR3: CSPRLGDTQYF
DNA: TGCAGCCCCCGGCTAGGGGATACGCAGTATTTT
length: 11
D: NA
size: NA
J: TRBJ2-3
V: TRBV29-1

CDR3: CASTRSWNTGELFF
DNA: TGTGCCAGCACCAGGAGCTGGAACACCGGGGAGCTGTTTTTT
length: 14
D: NA
size: NA
J: TRBJ2-2
V: TRBV6-5

CDR3: CASSLTGTGGEKLFF
DNA: TGTGCCAGCAGCTTGACCGGGACAGGGGGCGAAAAACTGTTTTTT
length: 15
D: TRBD1
size: NA
J: TRBJ1-4
V: TRBV5-4

CDR3: CASSLEAADTQYF
DNA: TGCGCCAGCAGCTTGGAAGCGGCAGATACGCAGTATTTT
length: 13
D: NA
size: NA
J: TRBJ2-3
V: TRBV5-1

CDR3: CASSFIPAGAVYNEQFF
DNA: TGTGCCAGCAGCTTCATCCCAGCGGGGGCCGTATACAATGAGCAGTTCTTC
length: 17
D: TRBD2
size: NA
J: TRBJ2-1
V: TRBV7-2

CDR3: CASSLLRVLAGELFF
DNA: TGTGCCAGCAGCTTACTTAGGGTTTTGGCCGGGGAGCTGTTTTTT
length: 15
D: NA
size: NA
J: TRBJ2-2
V: TRBV7-2

CDR3: CASSLLGGPRPNEQFF
DNA: TGTGCCAGCAGCTTACTAGGGGGGCCCCGTCCCAATGAGCAGTTCTTC
length: 16
D: NA
size: NA
J: TRBJ2-1
V: TRBV11-2

CDR3: CAWTSGFQETQYF
DNA: TGTGCCTGGACTAGCGGGTTCCAAGAGACCCAGTACTTC
length: 13
D: TRBD2
size: NA
J: TRBJ2-5
V: TRBV30

CDR3: CASSVATGYGYTF
DNA: TGTGCCAGCAGCGTAGCTACAGGATATGGCTACACCTTC
length: 13
D: NA
size: NA
J: TRBJ1-2
V: TRBV9

CDR3: CASSPPPPGGTEAFF
DNA: TGCGCCAGCAGTCCTCCCCCACCAGGGGGAACTGAAGCTTTCTTT
length: 15
D: TRBD1
size: few
J: TRBJ1-1
V: TRBV5-1

CDR3: CASSEMRTGEAFF
DNA: TGTGCCAGCAGTGAGATGCGGACAGGGGAAGCTTTCTTT
length: 13
D: TRBD1
size: NA
J: TRBJ1-1
V: TRBV2

CDR3: CASSYDRGPHNEQFF
DNA: TGTGCCAGCAGTTACGACAGGGGGCCTCACAATGAGCAGTTCTTC
length: 15
D: TRBD1
size: NA
J: TRBJ2-1
V: TRBV6-5

CDR3: CASSIGRRPETQYF
DNA: TGTGCCAGTAGTATAGGGCGCAGGCCAGAGACCCAGTACTTC
length: 14
D: NA
size: NA
J: TRBJ2-5
V: TRBV19

CDR3: CASSRRLAGVVDTQYF
DNA: TGTGCCAGCAGCCGCCGGCTAGCGGGGGTCGTAGATACGCAGTATTTT
length: 16
D: TRBD2
size: NA
J: TRBJ2-3
V: TRBV11-3

CDR3: CASRRLAAGDNEQFF
DNA: TGTGCCAGTAGGAGACTAGCGGCGGGGGATAATGAGCAGTTCTTC
length: 15
D: TRBD2
size: NA
J: TRBJ2-1
V: TRBV19

CDR3: CASRIDRGDQPQHF
DNA: TGTGCCAGCAGGATTGACAGGGGGGACCAGCCCCAGCATTTT
length: 14
D: TRBD1
size: few
J: TRBJ1-5
V: TRBV7-3

CDR3: CASSPGPNTGELFF
DNA: TGTGCCAGCAGCCCGGGACCGAACACCGGGGAGCTGTTTTTT
length: 14
D: NA
size: few
J: TRBJ2-2
V: TRBV7-2

CDR3: CASRGTITQYF
DNA: TGTGCCAGCAGAGGCACCATCACGCAGTATTTT
length: 11
D: NA
size: few
J: TRBJ2-3
V: TRBV2

CDR3: CASSQTRTSGVKETQYF
DNA: TGTGCCAGCAGCCAGACTCGGACTAGCGGAGTCAAAGAGACCCAGTACTTC
length: 17
D: TRBD2
size: NA
J: TRBJ2-5
V: TRBV3-1/TRBV3-2

CDR3: CASSSLGQGNSPLHF
DNA: TGTGCCAGCAGCTCCCTAGGACAGGGGAATTCACCCCTCCACTTT
length: 15
D: TRBD1
size: few
J: TRBJ1-6
V: TRBV11-2

CDR3: CAISRGADQPQHF
DNA: TGTGCCATCAGCAGGGGGGCGGATCAGCCCCAGCATTTT
length: 13
D: TRBD1
size: NA
J: TRBJ1-5
V: TRBV10-3

CDR3: CASPRLGQRHDMNTEAFF
DNA: TGTGCCAGCCCTCGACTGGGACAGCGACATGACATGAACACTGAAGCTTTCTTT
length: 18
D: TRBD1
size: NA
J: TRBJ1-1
V: TRBV5-8

CDR3: CASSVGPGDEQFF
DNA: TGTGCCAGCAGCGTGGGACCGGGGGATGAGCAGTTCTTC
length: 13
D: NA
size: NA
J: TRBJ2-1
V: TRBV9

CDR3: CASRGLAGGQETQYF
DNA: TGTGCCAGCAGGGGACTAGCGGGGGGACAAGAGACCCAGTACTTC
length: 15
D: TRBD2
size: NA
J: TRBJ2-5
V: TRBV2

CDR3: CASSQGPRGGQETQYF
DNA: TGTGCCAGCAGCCAAGGACCCCGCGGGGGACAAGAGACCCAGTACTTC
length: 16
D: TRBD2
size: NA
J: TRBJ2-5
V: TRBV3-1/TRBV3-2

CDR3: CATQDNTDTQYF
DNA: TGTGCCACTCAAGATAACACAGATACGCAGTATTTT
length: 12
D: NA
size: NA
J: TRBJ2-3
V: TRBV24-1

CDR3: CASSLLQGDQPQHF
DNA: TGTGCCAGCAGTCTACTACAGGGGGATCAGCCCCAGCATTTT
length: 14
D: TRBD1
size: few
J: TRBJ1-5
V: TRBV28

CDR3: CATPANTEAFF
DNA: TGTGCCACCCCAGCGAACACTGAAGCTTTCTTT
length: 11
D: NA
size: once
J: TRBJ1-1
V: TRBV12-3/TRBV12-4

CDR3: CASSLRGSRYTIYF
DNA: TGTGCCAGCAGCCTAAGGGGTAGTCGTTACACCATATATTTT
length: 14
D: NA
size: NA
J: TRBJ1-3
V: TRBV3-1/TRBV3-2

CDR3: CASSTRQGGYNYGYTF
DNA: TGTGCCAGCAGTACCAGACAGGGAGGGTACAACTATGGCTACACCTTC
length: 16
D: TRBD1
size: once
J: TRBJ1-2
V: TRBV6-6

CDR3: CASSSQGNYGYTF
DNA: TGTGCCAGCAGCTCACAGGGTAACTATGGCTACACCTTC
length: 13
D: NA
size: NA
J: TRBJ1-2
V: TRBV7-2

CDR3: CASSLGTVGAIEKLFF
DNA: TGCGCCAGCAGCCTGGGAACAGTTGGGGCCATCGAAAAACTGTTTTTT
length: 16
D: NA
size: NA
J: TRBJ1-4
V: TRBV5-1

CDR3: CASSLVSGGLSYNEQFF
DNA: TGCGCCAGCAGCTTGGTTAGCGGGGGCTTATCCTACAATGAGCAGTTCTTC
length: 17
D: TRBD2
size: few
J: TRBJ2-1
V: TRBV5-1

CDR3: CASSMSGIDGYTF
DNA: TGTGCCAGTAGTATGTCCGGGATTGACGGCTACACCTTC
length: 13
D: NA
size: NA
J: TRBJ1-2
V: TRBV19

CDR3: CASSLYYGTPTNYGYTF
DNA: TGTGCCAGCAGCTTATATTACGGGACACCGACTAACTATGGCTACACCTTC
length: 17
D: NA
size: once
J: TRBJ1-2
V: TRBV7-9

CDR3: CASSLGQGADNEQFF
DNA: TGTGCCAGCAGCTTGGGACAGGGGGCGGATAATGAGCAGTTCTTC
length: 15
D: TRBD1
size: few
J: TRBJ2-1
V: TRBV5-8

CDR3: CAWSGLAGGQETQYF
DNA: TGTGCCTGGAGCGGACTAGCGGGGGGGCAGGAGACCCAGTACTTC
length: 15
D: TRBD2
size: few
J: TRBJ2-5
V: TRBV30

CDR3: CASSRGLSNEKLFF
DNA: TGTGCCAGTAGTCGGGGTTTGTCTAATGAAAAACTGTTTTTT
length: 14
D: NA
size: NA
J: TRBJ1-4
V: TRBV25-1

CDR3: CASSYLGSEETQYF
DNA: TGTGCCAGCAGTTACTTGGGCTCCGAAGAGACCCAGTACTTC
length: 14
D: NA
size: NA
J: TRBJ2-5
V: TRBV6-2/TRBV6-3

CDR3: CASSVDRDTQYF
DNA: TGTGCCAGCAGCGTAGACAGAGATACGCAGTATTTT
length: 12
D: NA
size: once
J: TRBJ2-3
V: TRBV9

CDR3: CATSRRGGKLFF
DNA: TGTGCCACCAGTAGGAGGGGCGGAAAACTGTTTTTT
length: 12
D: NA
size: NA
J: TRBJ1-4
V: TRBV24-1

CDR3: CASSPIPDTQYF
DNA: TGTGCCAGCAGCCCAATCCCAGATACGCAGTATTTT
length: 12
D: NA
size: once
J: TRBJ2-3
V: TRBV12-3/TRBV12-4

CDR3: CAWGRGLKNSGANVLTF
DNA: TGTGCCTGGGGCAGGGGCCTAAAAAACTCTGGGGCCAACGTCCTGACTTTC
length: 17
D: NA
size: NA
J: TRBJ2-6
V: TRBV30

CDR3: CASSIVQDRFEAFF
DNA: TGTGCCAGTAGTATAGTCCAAGACCGTTTTGAAGCTTTCTTT
length: 14
D: NA
size: NA
J: TRBJ1-1
V: TRBV19

CDR3: CASSKDSRDRGNIQYF
DNA: TGCGCCAGCAGCAAGGATTCCCGGGACAGGGGAAACATTCAGTACTTC
length: 16
D: TRBD1
size: NA
J: TRBJ2-4
V: TRBV5-1

CDR3: CAGGEQGFTYNEQFF
DNA: TGTGCCGGAGGCGAGCAGGGCTTCACCTACAATGAGCAGTTCTTC
length: 15
D: NA
size: few
J: TRBJ2-1
V: TRBV18

CDR3: CATSDTGTGGTGELFF
DNA: TGTGCCACCAGTGACACCGGGACAGGGGGCACCGGGGAGCTGTTTTTT
length: 16
D: TRBD1
size: NA
J: TRBJ2-2
V: TRBV24-1

CDR3: CASSSLAPETQYF
DNA: TGTGCCAGCAGTTCACTAGCTCCGGAGACCCAGTACTTC
length: 13
D: NA
size: NA
J: TRBJ2-5
V: TRBV27

CDR3: CASSRQDTQYF
DNA: TGTGCCAGCTCACGCCAGGATACGCAGTATTTT
length: 11
D: NA
size: few
J: TRBJ2-3
V: TRBV18

CDR3: CASSQAGVNEQFF
DNA: TGCGCCAGCAGCCAAGCGGGGGTCAATGAGCAGTTCTTC
length: 13
D: NA
size: few
J: TRBJ2-1
V: TRBV4-1